These 13 T cell receptor beta chains originate from one sample sequenced in a study of T-cell reconstitution after alpha-beta-depleted transplantation in children. It was with unique molecular identifiers that the TCRbeta library was prepared. MiXCR, run by TCRdb on the PCR reads, gives a single entry per CDR3 protein. The data show around 360,000 distinct CDR3 sequences, with 10% to 13% seen just once and approximately 2.3% held by the top ten. The sequenced sample was PBMCs from the stem cell graft donor, obtained from the stem cell graft. Every receptor here comes from a human donor who donated a stem cell graft to a child with acute lymphoblastic leukemia.

This sequence joins TRBV4-3 and TRBJ2-7, with 8 bases fitting TRBD2. This CDR3 spans 16 amino acids. J lost 6 bases, V lost 3 bases, and 13 bases had no gene match. CDR1 and CDR2 (germline): LGHNA, YSLEER. CDR3 residues: CASSHSDRLAWSEQYF. The CDR3 nucleotides read TGCGCCAGCAGCCACAGCGATCGACTAGCGTGGTCCGAGCAGTACTTC.

In this sample, this clonotype turned up a few times. The V gene is TRBV20-1, the J gene TRBJ2-7; 15 nucleotides match TRBD2. The CDR3 runs 13 residues. Trimming at V came to 6 bases and at J to 7 bases, leaving 4 bases not matched to a gene. CDR1 DFQATT and CDR2 SNEGSKA come from the germline V gene (reference sequence). The CDR3 loop is CSAVGLAGGEQYF. CDR3 DNA sequence: TGCAGTGCAGTCGGACTAGCGGGAGGGGAGCAGTACTTC.

This clonotype was observed a single time. This chain uses TRBV27 with TRBJ2-3; D is ambiguous. The CDR3 has 11 amino acids. Between the trimmed V and J ends, which lost 3 bases and 7 bases, there was a span of 5 bases. Germline V gene data show CDR1 as MNHEY and CDR2 as SMNVEV (reference sequence). CDR3 amino acids: CASSFAYTQYF. The DNA for the CDR3 is TGTGCCAGCAGTTTCGCTTATACGCAGTATTTT.

The V gene is TRBV7-2, the J gene TRBJ2-4, with D perhaps matching TRBD2 (6 bases). V gave up 2 bases and J gave up 6 bases, with 14 bases separating them. The germline V gene encodes CDR1 SGHTA and CDR2 FQGNSA. The CDR3 has 15 residues. CDR3 DNA sequence: TGTGCCAGCAGCTTACAGGGAGGTGGGGGAAACATTCAGTACTTC. It is translated as CASSLQGGGGNIQYF.

This clonotype turned up a few times. The chain combines TRBV11-2 with TRBJ2-3; D gene uncertain. Germline CDR1 and CDR2: SGHAT and FQNNGV. The CDR3 runs to 14 residues. Deletions cut 3 bases from V and 2 bases from J, with 9 bases between. The CDR3 DNA sequence: TGTGCCAGCAGCTTTAGACAAGCCACAGATACGCAGTATTTT. Translation: CASSFRQATDTQYF.

There are many counts of this clonotype. The V and J genes are TRBV20-1 and TRBJ2-7, with a possible D match to TRBD1 (6 bases). This CDR3 has 14 amino acids. Per the germline V gene, CDR1 is DFQATT and CDR2 is SNEGSKA (reference sequence). V lost 3 bases and J lost 2, with 14 bases in between. In DNA, the CDR3 is TGCAGTGCTAGCGGGACATCCGCCCCCTACGAGCAGTACTTC. Its translation is CSASGTSAPYEQYF.

The rearrangement links TRBV7-9 to TRBJ2-4, with 8 bases lining up with TRBD1. The J segment lost 8 bases and the V segment lost 5 bases, leaving 5 bases of the junction unmatched. The germline V gene has CDR1 SEHNR and CDR2 FQNEAQ (reference sequence). The CDR3 is 13 residues long. The CDR3 DNA reads as TGTGCCAGCAGCGCAGGGACAGGTTACATTCAGTACTTC. This codes for CASSAGTGYIQYF.

The chain links TRBV28 to TRBJ2-3; 7 nucleotides line up with TRBD1. This CDR3 is 14 amino acids long. Germline trimming cut 11 bases from V and 4 bases from J; bases unmatched to any gene: 12. Germline loops: CDR1 MDHEN, CDR2 SYDVKM. CDR3 loop: CACYRGGRADTQYF. The DNA of the CDR3 is TGTGCCTGCTACAGGGGCGGGCGGGCAGATACGCAGTATTTT.

This clonotype has only a few counts. This chain links TRBV7-9 with TRBJ1-3; D not certain. V dropped 5 bases and J dropped 4 bases, with 12 bases sitting between them. Germline-derived CDR1 and CDR2 are SEHNR and FQNEAQ (reference sequence). The CDR3 is 14 amino acids. CDR3 sequence reads: CASSIGRRGNTIYF. The CDR3 nucleotides read TGTGCCAGCAGCATAGGACGGAGAGGAAACACCATATATTTT.

This clonotype was picked up a small number of times. This chain joins TRBV5-5 and TRBJ2-3; perhaps TRBD1 as D (6 bases). CDR3 size: 15 residues. Trimming removed 1 base at V and 2 bases at J, with 11 bases between. Germline V gene data show CDR1 as SGHKS and CDR2 as YYEKEE (reference sequence). The CDR3 DNA reads TGTGCCAGCAGCTTGTGGGCAGGGGTCACAGATACGCAGTATTTT. It translates to CASSLWAGVTDTQYF.

There are a few counts of this clonotype. The genes are TRBV2 and TRBJ2-7; D gene ambiguous. Germline loops: CDR1 SNHLY, CDR2 FYNNEI. The ends were cut back, 7 bases at V and 6 bases at J, with 16 bases in the middle. CDR3 length: 13 amino acids. The CDR3 is CASTPKVASEQYF. CDR3 DNA: TGTGCCAGCACCCCGAAGGTGGCCTCCGAGCAGTACTTC.

This clonotype was detected a few times. The V and J genes are TRBV4-3 and TRBJ2-1; 10 bases agree with TRBD2. The length of the CDR3 is 18 residues. The germline V gene encodes CDR1 LGHNA and CDR2 YSLEER. The V gene end was trimmed by 0 bases and the J gene end by 7 bases; junction bases not matched to a gene: 12. The CDR3 reads CASSQDRGLAGVGNEQFF. The CDR3 nucleotides read TGCGCCAGCAGCCAAGATCGAGGGCTAGCGGGAGTAGGGAATGAGCAGTTCTTC.

This clonotype was seen more than once but under ten times. The chain carries TRBV21-1 and TRBJ2-3. TRBV21-1 constitutes a pseudogene. This CDR3 contains 9 residues. In DNA, the CDR3 is TGTGCCAGCAGCCTTAAGGAGTATTTT. Translation gives CASSLKEYF.